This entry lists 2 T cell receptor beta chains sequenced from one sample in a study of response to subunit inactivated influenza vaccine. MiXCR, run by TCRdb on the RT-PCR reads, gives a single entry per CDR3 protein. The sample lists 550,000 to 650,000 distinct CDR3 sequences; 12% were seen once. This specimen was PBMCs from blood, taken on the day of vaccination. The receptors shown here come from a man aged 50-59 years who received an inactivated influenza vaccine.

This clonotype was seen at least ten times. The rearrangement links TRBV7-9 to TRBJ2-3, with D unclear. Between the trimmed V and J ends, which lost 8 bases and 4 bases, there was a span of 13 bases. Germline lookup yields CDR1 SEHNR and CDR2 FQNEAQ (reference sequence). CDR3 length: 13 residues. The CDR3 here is CASARVPSDTQYF. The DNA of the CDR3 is TGTGCCAGCGCCCGAGTTCCCTCAGATACGCAGTATTTT.

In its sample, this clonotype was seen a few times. CDR3 protein: CATSLGSGGFYNEQFF. The CDR3 region has the DNA TGTGCCACCTCCCTGGGTAGCGGGGGATTCTACAATGAGCAGTTCTTC. V usage is TRBV24-1 and J usage is TRBJ2-1; 9 bases are a match to TRBD2. With 9 bases clipped from V and 3 bases from J, the junction kept 11 bases outside the gene matches. CDR1 KGHDR and CDR2 SFDVKD come from the germline V gene. The CDR3 consists of 16 residues.